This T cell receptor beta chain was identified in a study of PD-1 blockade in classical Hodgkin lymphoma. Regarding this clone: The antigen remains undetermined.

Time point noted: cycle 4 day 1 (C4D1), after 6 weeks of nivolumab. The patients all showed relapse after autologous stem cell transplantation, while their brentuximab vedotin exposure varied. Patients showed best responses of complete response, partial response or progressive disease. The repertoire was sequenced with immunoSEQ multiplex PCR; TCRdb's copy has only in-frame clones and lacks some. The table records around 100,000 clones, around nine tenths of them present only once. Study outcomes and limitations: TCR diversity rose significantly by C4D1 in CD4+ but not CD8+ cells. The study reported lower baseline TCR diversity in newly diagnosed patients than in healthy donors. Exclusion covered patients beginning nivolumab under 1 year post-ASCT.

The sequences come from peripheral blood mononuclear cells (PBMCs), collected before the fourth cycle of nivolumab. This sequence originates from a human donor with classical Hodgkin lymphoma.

This CDR3 is CASSLIEQFF. In DNA form, the CDR3 reads TGTGCCAGCAGCTTGATTGAGCAGTTCTTC. This sequence joins TRBV7-9 and TRBJ2-1; D gene ambiguous. With 3 bases removed from V and 9 bases from J, the gap between germline ends came to 3 bases. In germline, CDR1 is SEHNR, CDR2 FQNEAQ (reference sequence). This CDR3 region has 10 residues.